A single TCR beta chain is shown here with its context. V gave up 0 bases and J gave up 7 bases, with 13 bases separating them. The CDR3 has 14 amino acids. Per germline, CDR1 LGHNA and CDR2 YSLEER. Sequencing used immunoSEQ multiplex PCR; TCRdb keeps in-frame clones, though not all of them. The data show about 140,000 clones, 84% seen once. The record originates from a study of blood T cell repertoires in COVID-19. The chain uses TRBV4-3 and TRBJ2-7; D not resolved. The clonotype originates from a man aged 40-49 years with acute COVID-19. What was sequenced was PBMCs or T cells enriched from blood (not recorded which). CDR3 protein: CASSQDLPTGEQYF. The DNA for the CDR3 is TGCGCCAGCAGCCAAGATCTACCGACCGGGGAGCAGTACTTC.